This TCR beta chain was captured in a study of regulatory T cells in long-lasting Graves disease (dated by TCRdb to the early 2020s). Background for the entire study: Newly diagnosed Graves' disease patients had taken antithyroid drugs for less than 3 months. This study used TCR sequencing and RNA sequencing of peripheral blood to compare persistent Graves' disease patients against newly diagnosed Graves' disease patients. The study took place in China and was registered as a clinical trial. TCR sequencing covered 13 persistent and around 20 newly diagnosed Graves' disease patients, some 33 samples in total. Study-level results and caveats: Persistent patients shared more public clonotypes among themselves (2,741) than newly diagnosed patients did (over 900). Persistent Graves' disease patients showed lower TCR Shannon entropy and fewer highly expanded clones than newly diagnosed patients, suggesting clonal expansion. Only the TCR beta chain was sequenced and analyzed. Because the primary lesion, thyroid tissue, could not be accessed, the study looked at peripheral blood alone. TRBV28, TRBJ1-2 and TRBJ2-5 were preferentially used in persistent disease, while TRBV20-1 and TRBJ2-1 were favored in newly diagnosed disease. The small sample size was acknowledged by the authors as a limitation that may reduce accuracy.

Ends trimmed: V by 0 bases, J by 8 bases; bases unmatched to a gene: 1. From a lookup of the germline V gene (reference sequence), CDR1 and CDR2 are DFQATT and SNEGSKA. The CDR3 measures 12 amino acids from cysteine to phenylalanine. The kept DNA is CDR3 alone, 36 bases in frame from the first base. The library came from multiplex PCR. The run used an Illumina HiSeq 4000. To build TCR beta libraries, CDR3 regions were amplified by Arm-PCR using iRepertoire HTBI primers. Before sequencing, the PCR products underwent gel purification. Regarding the original processing steps: A total of fewer than 80 TRBV and approximately 13 TRBJ segments were identified across samples and were used for gene usage analysis of CDR3 amino acid clonotypes. Filtered high-quality paired reads were merged into contigs using COPE and FqMerger. BLAST was used to align contigs to IMGT TRBV, TRBD and TRBJ reference genes, and CDR3 was defined according to IMGT. Any clonotype with a frequency above 0.1% was classified as a highly expanded clone. Shannon entropy was used to measure repertoire diversity, and the Gini coefficient was used to measure V-J evenness. A clonotype was considered public if more than one individual shared it. The raw public data were reprocessed by TCRdb itself: fastp quality trimming at Q25, MiXCR clonotype calling, in-frame beta chains only. Rows are combined by CDR3 protein, so each entry shows the most common genes and DNA. The V and J calls were determined by TCRdb, not by the authors. Recorded for this sample are 400,000 to 500,000 distinct CDR3 sequences; about 15% of them occurred a single time. The ten largest account for around a quarter of the sample.

A remark on this clonotype: Its antigen is unknown. No much larger clone is present one base from it, and per-base qualities are unavailable.

The time point label corresponds to: newly diagnosed GD, antithyroid drugs for less than 3 months. For both TCR sequencing and RNA sequencing, RNA was extracted from PBMCs in TRIzol. The diagnosis of Graves' disease followed American Thyroid Association guidelines. Patients were recruited from an endocrinology department in Xi'an, China. Each patient gave around 9 milliliters of peripheral blood, collected in an EDTA anticoagulant tube. Ficoll Paque Plus density gradient separation was used to isolate PBMCs, and no further T cell sorting was done. RNA quality was checked with an Agilent 2100 Bioanalyzer and agarose gel, and concentration with a NanoDrop 2000. The same data also contributed to another study, on T cells in Graves' hyperthyroidism and ophthalmopathy. That second report states: Stable Graves' hyperthyroidism was defined as the absence of progression to ophthalmopathy over 18 months of follow-up. Hyperthyroidism patients were aged 18 to 65 years and newly diagnosed, with disease duration of less than 2 months. The study excluded patients with uncontrolled infections, other autoimmune diseases, pregnancy or lactation. Clinical symptoms, serum thyroxine and TRAb, thyroid ultrasound, and orbital computed tomography formed the basis for the diagnoses. A first-round RT-PCR of the TCR CDR3 used the HTBI primer set with the Qiagen OneStep RT-PCR kit. Most expanded thyroid clonotypes (frequency above 0.001) were also found in blood, which suggests that blood repertoires may mirror thyroid immune responses. A model built on a 13 V-J signature distinguished ophthalmopathy from stable hyperthyroidism, reaching approximately 89% sensitivity and approximately 81% specificity in cross-validation and 80%/75% in testing. During validation, the model predicted progression to ophthalmopathy a median of roughly 7.1 months ahead of onset, with around 65% sensitivity and 72.22% specificity. To identify TCR V-J signatures that set the groups apart, the researchers used a discovery cohort of more than 95 patients, made up of about 44 with Graves' ophthalmopathy and 55 to 65 with stable Graves' hyperthyroidism. An independent validation cohort of around 19 hyperthyroidism patients and about 16 patients who later progressed to ophthalmopathy tested prospective prediction of ophthalmopathy. For training and testing, the roughly 97 patients in the discovery cohort were randomly divided in a 7:3 ratio. Thyroid tissue and blood T-cell repertoires from several Graves' hyperthyroidism patients were also compared in the study. After sampling, hyperthyroidism patients received methimazole starting at 30 mg daily, and ophthalmopathy patients received high-dose intravenous methylprednisolone. Libraries were constructed in a second round of multiplex PCR, after which size selection and purification were carried out. Paired-end sequencing of the libraries was performed with 100 bp reads on an Illumina HiSeq2000. Raw data were processed with SOAPnuke, discarding reads with adapters, uncalled bases, mean Phred below 15, or no exact constant-primer or identifier match. High-quality paired reads were merged with COPE v1.2.5, and unique nucleotide sequences were defined as clonotypes. MiTCR v1.1 was used to align the clonotypes against IMGT TRBV, TRBD and TRBJ reference segments. The analysis included only V-J combinations with a frequency above 0.0001, which together covered around 99% of the repertoires. The TCS score was defined as the ratio of F50 (clonal expansion) to E x V (chaos), calculated using BLOSUM62-based TCRdist between CDR3 peptides within each V-J. Welch's t-statistics and random forest reduced around 510 V-J features to some 14, which were used in a naive Bayes classifier (R e1071). No statistical method was used to fix the sample size in advance, and group allocation was not hidden from the investigators. The paper describes TCR Vbeta CDR3 sequencing of about 140 peripheral blood samples, made up of under 50 ophthalmopathy patients, roughly 80 hyperthyroidism patients and roughly 17 progressor patients.

The chain employs TRBV20-1 and TRBJ2-5, and TRBD2 matches 9 of the central bases. This sequence originates from a young woman with Graves disease. Donor details come from another sample of the same person, matched by shared clones. Sequenced material: peripheral blood mononuclear cells (PBMCs), taken at new diagnosis, from a patient treated with antithyroid drugs. At the DNA level, the sequence is TGCAGTGCTAGAGAGCGGGAGGGCACCCAGTACTTC. This yields the protein CSAREREGTQYF.